Each of the 9 T cell receptor beta chains below was sequenced from the same sample in a study of liver allograft versus peripheral blood T cells. Study-level background: The study compared liver allograft T cell receptor repertoires against peripheral blood repertoires of liver transplant recipients.

In TCRdb, the reads were re-called with MiXCR into one record per CDR3 protein. The sample has roughly 4,000 distinct CDR3 sequences, roughly 23% seen once. These receptors came from a human patient who had a liver transplant. Some T cells could come from the graft donor.

By sample fraction, this clonotype is medium-sized. The chain recombines TRBV6-1 with TRBJ2-1, with 9 bases matching TRBD1. Germline trimming cut 7 bases from V and 6 bases from J; bases unmatched to any gene: 7. This CDR3 region has 14 residues. Looked up from germline, CDR1 is MNHNS and CDR2 is SASEGT. The CDR3 region is CASKLQGALNEQFF. The CDR3 DNA reads TGTGCCAGCAAGTTACAGGGGGCCCTCAATGAGCAGTTCTTC.

Judged by abundance, this clonotype is medium-sized. The chain combines TRBV2 with TRBJ1-5; 8 bases agree with TRBD1. The CDR3 is 14 amino acids. Germline CDR1 and CDR2: SNHLY and FYNNEI. The J segment lost 5 bases and the V segment lost 3 bases, leaving 3 bases of the junction unmatched. In nucleotides, the CDR3 is TGTGCCAGCAGTGAGACAGGGGTGGATCAGCCCCAGCATTTT. It translates to CASSETGVDQPQHF. Full variable domain (outside the CDR3, taken from reference TRBV2 and TRBJ1-5): EPEVTQTPSHQVTQMGQEVILRCVPISNHLYFYWYRQILGQKVEFLVSFYNNEISEKSEIFDDQFSVERPDGSNFTLKIRSTKLEDSAMYFCASSETGVDQPQHFGDGTRLSIL.

A few counts support this clonotype. The chain is built from TRBV6-5 and TRBJ1-1; D is ambiguous. Germline-derived CDR1 and CDR2 are MNHEY and SVGAGI. The germline V and J ends were trimmed by 5 bases and 9 bases, with 19 bases remaining between them. The CDR3 is 14 amino acids. DNA for the CDR3: TGTGCCAGCAGTGACCCCGAAGCCCGAGTGAAAGCTTTCTTT. This encodes CASSDPEARVKAFF.

For this clonotype: This may be a read error: a much more frequent sequence differs by one nucleotide. This chain joins TRBV19 and TRBJ2-1; 11 bases match TRBD2. The CDR3 totals 15 residues. Germline loops: CDR1 LNHDA, CDR2 SQIVND (reference sequence). J gave up 7 bases and V 2 bases, and 4 bases lay outside the gene matches. The DNA of the CDR3 is TGTGCCAGTAGTATATGCCCTAGCGGGAGGAATGAGCAGTTCTTC. It specifies CASSICPSGRNEQFF.

This clonotype appeared a few times. The genes are TRBV6-5 and TRBJ1-2; possibly TRBD1 for D (5 bases). Looked up from germline, CDR1 is MNHEY and CDR2 is SVGAGI. Trimming took 7 bases from V and 3 from J, leaving 15 bases between them. This CDR3 contains 14 residues. The CDR3 loop is CASTYSRGYYGYTF. CDR3 DNA: TGTGCCAGCACGTACTCCCGGGGCTACTATGGCTACACCTTC.

This clonotype was detected only once. One junction end does not reproduce the germline sequence, and a read error may be involved. The chain recombines TRBV2 with TRBJ2-5; no clear D gene. Germline V gene lookup returns CDR1 SNHLY and CDR2 FYNNEI. CDR3 length: 11 amino acids. The CDR3 sequence is CVSSDEETQYF. CDR3 DNA: TGTGTCAGCAGTGATGAGGAGACCCAGTACTTC.

This clonotype is categorized as medium-sized (0.01 to 0.1%). The genes are TRBV3-1 and TRBJ1-2; D not certain. The CDR3 length is 15 residues. Germline CDR1 and CDR2: LGHDT and YNNKEL (reference sequence). V was cut by 3 bases and J by 13 bases, with 24 bases left in between. The CDR3: CASSHRWLGQARFTF. Here the CDR3 DNA reads TGTGCCAGCAGCCACCGGTGGTTAGGGCAGGCCAGGTTCACCTTC.

By share, this clonotype ranks as medium-sized (0.01 to 0.1%). The rearrangement uses TRBV24-1 and TRBJ2-5; D unresolved. Germline CDR1 and CDR2: KGHDR and SFDVKD. CDR3 length: 12 residues. Trimming removed 5 bases at V and 2 bases at J, with 5 bases between. CDR3 sequence: CATSAQQETQYF. Written as DNA, the CDR3 is TGTGCCACCAGTGCACAGCAAGAGACCCAGTACTTC.

By its share, this clonotype is medium-sized (0.01 to 0.1%). Written as DNA, the CDR3 is TGTGCCAGCAGCCTTGGAGTGGCCTCGGATTCACCCCTCCACTTT. Encoded protein: CASSLGVASDSPLHF. The V gene is TRBV3-2, the J gene TRBJ1-6. TRBV3-2 is marked as a pseudogene. CDR3 length: 15 residues.